One and the same sample provided the 22 T cell receptor beta chains below, sequenced in a study of blood T cell repertoires in COVID-19. The data were produced by immunoSEQ multiplex PCR, yet TCRdb's version contains in-frame clones alone and is incomplete. The repertoire includes a few hundred thousand clones, roughly 89% of them detected once, and around 2.1% sits in the top ten. Source material: peripheral blood. These receptors were collected from a man aged 50-60 years with acute or convalescent COVID-19.

The rearrangement joins TRBV9 to TRBJ1-1; 7 bases line up with TRBD1. J was trimmed by 1 base and V by 4 bases; bases with no gene match: 7. Germline assignment: CDR1 SGDLS and CDR2 YYNGEE. The CDR3 spans 15 residues. CDR3 loop: CASSSSGQRNTEAFF. As DNA, the CDR3 is TGTGCCAGCAGCTCGTCGGGACAGAGGAACACTGAAGCTTTCTTT.

V usage is TRBV5-1 and J usage is TRBJ2-5; 8 bases are shared with TRBD1. V was clipped by 8 bases and J by 5 bases; unmatched bases: 14. Germline CDR1 SGHRS, CDR2 YFSETQ. The CDR3 runs 15 residues. As DNA, the CDR3 is TGCGCCAGTCTTAGACAGGGGAATGGGGGTGAGACCCAGTACTTC. This encodes CASLRQGNGGETQYF.

The chain combines TRBV9 with TRBJ2-1, with D unresolved. Germline V CDR1 and CDR2: SGDLS, YYNGEE. CDR3 length: 12 amino acids. Trimming cost V 0 bases and J 7 bases, with 5 bases left between them. CDR3 in amino acids: CASSVDANEQFF. The CDR3 bases are TGTGCCAGCAGCGTAGATGCGAATGAGCAGTTCTTC.

The chain couples TRBV3-1 (or the pseudogene TRBV3-2) to TRBJ1-5, with D possibly being TRBD1 (6 bases). From germline, CDR1 is LGHDT and CDR2 YNNKEL (reference sequence). This CDR3 has 16 amino acids. The V end lost 1 base, the J end lost 5 bases, and 15 bases lay between the germline ends. The CDR3 reads CASSQAGGEGDQPQHF. The CDR3 DNA is TGTGCCAGCAGCCAAGCGGGTGGGGAGGGGGATCAGCCCCAGCATTTT.

The rearrangement uses TRBV3-1 (or the pseudogene TRBV3-2) and TRBJ1-5, with D possibly being TRBD1 (6 bases). The CDR3 is 15 amino acids. Germline loops: CDR1 LGHDT, CDR2 YNNKEL (reference sequence). V shed 0 bases and J shed 7 bases, with 13 bases lying between them. The CDR3 DNA reads as TGTGCCAGCAGCCAAGAGGCGGGGGCAGGGCAGCCCCAGCATTTT. Translating it yields CASSQEAGAGQPQHF.

The gene calls are TRBV30 and TRBJ1-3, with no clear D. Germline V lookup: CDR1 GTSNPN, CDR2 SVGIG (reference sequence). The CDR3 loop spans 12 amino acids. With 4 bases removed from V and 4 bases from J, the gap between germline ends came to 8 bases. The CDR3 DNA reads as TGTGCCTGGAACTCTATGGGAAACACCATATATTTT. Protein product: CAWNSMGNTIYF.

The rearrangement uses TRBV6-5 and TRBJ2-7; unclear D gene. The germline V gene encodes CDR1 MNHEY and CDR2 SVGAGI. The CDR3 sequence is 13 residues long. The germline V and J ends were trimmed by 6 bases and 0 bases, with 9 bases remaining between them. CDR3 amino acids: CASRGLSSYEQYF. In nucleotides, the CDR3 is TGTGCCAGCAGGGGCCTCAGCTCCTACGAGCAGTACTTC.

Turning to this clone: At the DNA level, this CDR3 is encoded by other sequences in the same sample as well. This rearrangement joins TRBV10-3 to TRBJ1-2; D unresolved. Germline loops: CDR1 ENHRY, CDR2 SYGVKD. Trimming pared 2 bases from V and 2 bases from J, leaving 6 bases between. This CDR3 is built from 13 residues. The CDR3 reads CAISEPGNYGYTF. In DNA, the CDR3 is TGTGCCATCAGTGAGCCCGGGAACTATGGCTACACCTTC.

The chain employs TRBV12-3 or TRBV12-4 and TRBJ2-4; D may be TRBD1 (5 bases). CDR3 size: 12 residues. Between the trimmed V and J ends, which lost 8 bases and 8 bases, there was a span of 13 bases. In DNA, the CDR3 is TGTGCCAGCGCCAGGGTTTACGACATTCAGTACTTC. Translated: CASARVYDIQYF.

This clone was seen just once. V and J are TRBV18 and TRBJ2-7; the D gene is possibly TRBD2 (5 bases). The length of the CDR3 is 12 residues. CDR1 and CDR2 (germline): KGHSH, LQKENI. Trimming shortened V by 3 bases and J by 3 bases, and 6 bases separated the two germline ends. In DNA, the CDR3 is TGTGCCAGCTCACCCGGGATCTACGAGCAGTACTTC. This codes for CASSPGIYEQYF.

This chain links TRBV5-6 with TRBJ2-7, with no clear D. V gave up 1 base and J gave up 4 bases, with 9 bases separating them. The CDR3 totals 13 residues. Germline lookup yields CDR1 SGHDT and CDR2 YYEEEE. CDR3 loop: CASSLLGSYEQYF. In nucleotides, the CDR3 is TGTGCCAGCAGCTTGCTAGGCAGTTACGAGCAGTACTTC.

Details on this clone: Mismatch with germline at one junction end may stem from a read error. The chain joins TRBV7-7 to TRBJ2-1, with 7 nucleotides matching TRBD1. The CDR3 has 13 residues. CDR1 and CDR2 from the germline V gene are SSHAT and FNYEAQ (reference sequence). The CDR3 protein is CASSIGTDNEQFF. In DNA, the CDR3 is TGTGCTAGCAGCATCGGGACAGACAATGAGCAGTTCTTC.

J is TRBJ1-1 and V is TRBV18, with 8 bases fitting TRBD1. V dropped 3 bases and J dropped 1; count of bases not matched to a gene: 4. CDR1 and CDR2 from the germline V gene are KGHSH and LQKENI. There are 15 residues in the CDR3. The CDR3: CASSPGDRTNTEAFF. CDR3 sequence (DNA): TGTGCCAGCTCACCGGGGGACAGGACGAACACTGAAGCTTTCTTT.

The chain is built from TRBV13 and TRBJ1-2; D is unresolved. This CDR3 contains 13 residues. Germline CDR1 and CDR2: PRHDT and FYEKMQ (reference sequence). Trimming took 8 bases from V and 3 from J, leaving 13 bases between them. The CDR3 nucleotides read TGTGCCAGCGGGCAAGGAACTTACTATGGCTACACCTTC. This gives the protein CASGQGTYYGYTF.

The rearrangement links TRBV4-2 to TRBJ2-3; 10 bases are shared with TRBD2. Germline V CDR1 and CDR2: LGHNA, YNFKEQ. The CDR3 loop spans 17 amino acids. Trimming removed 0 bases from V and 2 bases from J; junction bases left unmatched: 5. CDR3 loop: CASSQEVLAGATDTQYF. The CDR3 nucleotides are TGTGCCAGCAGCCAAGAGGTGCTAGCGGGGGCCACAGATACGCAGTATTTT.

The gene calls are TRBV24-1 and TRBJ2-7; D is perhaps TRBD2 (5 bases). Germline lookup yields CDR1 KGHDR and CDR2 SFDVKD. The ends were cut back, 4 bases at V and 2 bases at J, with 11 bases in the middle. The CDR3 consists of 14 residues. The CDR3 nucleotides read TGTGCCACCAGTGACGGACTCAGGCCCTACGAGCAGTACTTC. Translated: CATSDGLRPYEQYF.

This rearrangement joins TRBV10-3 to TRBJ2-3; possibly TRBD2 for D (5 bases). The length of the CDR3 is 18 residues. The V end lost 3 bases, the J end lost 2 bases, and 21 bases lay between the germline ends. The V gene's germline CDR1 is ENHRY and CDR2 SYGVKD. CDR3 sequence (DNA): TGTGCCATCAGTGAAGGGCCTAGCTCGGTAATTTCCACAGATACGCAGTATTTT. Amino acids: CAISEGPSSVISTDTQYF.

This chain links TRBV5-1 with TRBJ1-1, with D possibly TRBD1 on 5 matching bases. The CDR3 is 16 residues long. Germline V gene lookup returns CDR1 SGHRS and CDR2 YFSETQ. Between the trimmed V and J ends, which lost 6 bases and 1 base, there was a span of 19 bases. CDR3 coding DNA: TGCGCCAGCATCTGGGGGGACGATCGGGCGAACACTGAAGCTTTCTTT. It is translated as CASIWGDDRANTEAFF.

The chain combines TRBV7-3 with TRBJ2-6; D gene unclear. The CDR3 is made up of 14 amino acids. Trimming cost V 3 bases and J 1 base, with 4 bases left between them. From germline, CDR1 is SGHTA and CDR2 FQGTGA. CDR3 protein: CASSFTSGANVLTF. The CDR3 DNA follows: TGTGCCAGCAGCTTTACATCTGGGGCCAACGTCCTGACTTTC.

Regarding this clone: Other DNA sequences within the sample encode an identical CDR3. The chain is built from TRBV5-1 and TRBJ2-1, with a possible D match to TRBD1 (5 bases). In germline, CDR1 is SGHRS, CDR2 YFSETQ. The CDR3 loop spans 14 amino acids. V lost 0 bases to trimming and J lost 1 base, with 5 bases between them. The CDR3, as DNA: TGCGCCAGCAGCTTGGAGGGGTCCTACAATGAGCAGTTCTTC. This codes for CASSLEGSYNEQFF.

The chain couples TRBV5-1 to TRBJ2-7; 10 nucleotides line up with TRBD1. Germline V gene sequence: CDR1 SGHRS, CDR2 YFSETQ. This CDR3 comprises 14 residues. V was pared by 0 bases and J by 5 bases, with 2 bases of the junction left unmatched. CDR3 bases: TGCGCCAGCAGCTTGGGGGGACAGGGGAACGAGCAGTACTTC. It specifies CASSLGGQGNEQYF.

This chain connects TRBV7-3 to TRBJ2-2; the D gene is possibly TRBD2 (5 bases). This CDR3 spans 16 amino acids. Germline assignment: CDR1 SGHTA and CDR2 FQGTGA. Trimming shortened V by 0 bases and J by 6 bases, and 14 bases separated the two germline ends. The CDR3 DNA reads as TGTGCCAGCAGCTTAACGTATGGAGGCAGCCCCGGGGAGCTGTTTTTT. Translating it yields CASSLTYGGSPGELFF.